This TCR beta chain was recorded in a study of shared clonotypes between healthy human individuals. Sequencing was performed with immunoSEQ multiplex PCR; in TCRdb, only in-frame clones are kept and a portion is missing. Of 530,000 or so clones listed, 60% to 80% are singletons. From germline, CDR1 is SEHNR and CDR2 FQNEAQ (reference sequence). The CDR3 runs to 13 residues. With 4 bases removed from V and 3 bases from J, the gap between germline ends came to 10 bases. This sequence joins TRBV7-9 and TRBJ2-7; D not certain. Sample: PBMCs. This clonotype was sampled from a woman aged 40 to 49 in good health. Some clones in this sample may be carry-over from other donors' samples. The CDR3 region has the DNA TGTGCCAGCAGCTACGGCTCCCGCTACGAGCAGTACTTC. Its translation is CASSYGSRYEQYF. The whole variable domain, filled in from reference TRBV7-9 and TRBJ2-7, reads DTGVSQNPRHKITKRGQNVTFRCDPISEHNRLYWYRQTLGQGPEFLTYFQNEAQLEKSRLLSDRFSAERPKGSFSTLEIQRTEQGDSAMYLCASSYGSRYEQYFGPGTRLTVT.